This T cell receptor beta chain was obtained from a study of blood T cells in healthy people across ages. The authors ran a second PCR of roughly 6 to 12 cycles using a sample-barcoded 5' primer and a J-beta primer mix. From the 5' RACE reads, TCRdb called clonotypes with MiXCR, one entry per CDR3 protein. Here the sample spans some 790,000 distinct CDR3 sequences, roughly 26% being singletons. Healthy Russian Caucasian donors spanned ages roughly 6 to 90 years. Investigators took about 10 milliliters of peripheral blood from every donor. The specimen was blood. This receptor was obtained from a woman of 80 years or more in good health.

The CDR3 sequence: CASSPGGGGRQHF. CDR3 sequence (DNA): TGTGCCAGCAGCCCGGGAGGTGGGGGACGGCAGCATTTT. The chain has TRBV5-6 and TRBJ1-5; tentatively, D is TRBD1 (5 bases). The germline CDR1 and CDR2 sequences are SGHDT and YYEEEE. V gave up 4 bases and J gave up 13 bases, with 18 bases separating them. The CDR3 is 13 amino acids.